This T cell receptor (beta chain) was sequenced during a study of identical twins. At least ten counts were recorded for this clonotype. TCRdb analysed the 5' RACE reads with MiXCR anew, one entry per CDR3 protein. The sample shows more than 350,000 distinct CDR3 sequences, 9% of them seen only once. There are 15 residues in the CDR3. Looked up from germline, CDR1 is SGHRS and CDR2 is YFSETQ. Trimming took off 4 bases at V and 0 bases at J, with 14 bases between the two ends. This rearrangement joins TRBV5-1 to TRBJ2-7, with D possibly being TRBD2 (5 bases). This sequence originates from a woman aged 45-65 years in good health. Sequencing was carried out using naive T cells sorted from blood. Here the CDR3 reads CASSLIASSSYEQYF. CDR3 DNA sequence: TGCGCCAGCAGCCTAATAGCGTCGAGCTCCTACGAGCAGTACTTC.